This TCR beta chain originates from a study of blood T cell repertoires in COVID-19. Study overall: The samples span acute and convalescent COVID-19 from the United States, Italy and Spain. Sample material is recorded as cDNA or gDNA derived from T cells, B-cell-depleted T cells, or PBMCs.

The CDR3 sequence is 15 residues long. Germline V lookup: CDR1 KGHSH, CDR2 LQKENI. V lost 6 bases to trimming and J lost 3 bases, with 15 bases between them. In the original processing: Scientists estimated how many nucleated cells there were by amplifying reference gene primers. Measured with immunoSEQ multiplex PCR; TCRdb has only the in-frame clones, and not every one. Clone size and V and J calls were adopted from that table, with D and trimming inferred from the DNA. Found here are fewer than 350,000 clones, 86% of them singletons; the top ten hold about 2.2%. The sample was peripheral blood. This TCR derives from a woman aged 30 to 39 who had recovered from COVID-19. This chain joins TRBV18 and TRBJ1-5; D gene uncertain. CDR3 sequence (DNA): TGTGCCAGCTCGCCCATCCCCGGGAACAATCAGCCCCAGCATTTT. Translated: CASSPIPGNNQPQHF.